One sample yielded the 11 T cell receptor beta chains listed below, sequenced in a study of neoadjuvant anti-PD-1 for oral cavity cancer. The table came from immunoSEQ multiplex PCR; TCRdb's copy has only in-frame clones and leaves some out. The sample carries approximately 68,000 clones, roughly 90% recorded once. Time point denoted: after neoadjuvant nivolumab, at surgical resection. The sequences come from PBMCs, collected after nivolumab (anti-PD-1) treatment. These receptors all come from a person aged 35 to 85 with oral cavity squamous cell carcinoma.

The gene calls are TRBV4-1 and TRBJ2-3; either TRBD1 or TRBD2 may supply D (5 bases each). V was cut by 0 bases and J by 4 bases, with 17 bases left in between. Germline V gives CDR1 MGHRA, CDR2 YSYEKL. CDR3 length equals 17 residues. The CDR3 nucleotides are TGCGCCAGCAGCCAAGATAGGGACGGAAATCTGGCAGATACGCAGTATTTT. It specifies CASSQDRDGNLADTQYF.

V usage is TRBV18 and J usage is TRBJ2-7; 9 nucleotides line up with TRBD1. Trimming at V came to 4 bases and at J to 6 bases, leaving 13 bases not matched to a gene. The germline V gene encodes CDR1 KGHSH and CDR2 LQKENI. This CDR3 contains 16 residues. CDR3 coding DNA: TGTGCCAGCTCACAAGGACAGGGGACCTCTCAGATCGAGCAGTACTTC. Translation gives CASSQGQGTSQIEQYF.

V and J are TRBV11-2 and TRBJ2-1; 8 bases line up with TRBD2. V shed 1 base and J 6 bases; nucleotides not matched to a gene: 11. This CDR3 comprises 17 residues. Looked up from germline, CDR1 is SGHAT and CDR2 is FQNNGV. CDR3 sequence reads: CASSLASRGVLGNEQFF. The DNA for the CDR3 is TGTGCCAGCAGCTTAGCGTCGCGGGGGGTTTTGGGCAATGAGCAGTTCTTC.

This chain links TRBV25-1 with TRBJ1-6; no firm D call. Germline values: CDR1 MGHDK, CDR2 SYGVNS. There are 15 residues in the CDR3. V was pared by 3 bases and J by 6 bases, with 12 bases between. CDR3 protein: CASSESRAGNSPLHF. CDR3 nucleotide sequence: TGTGCCAGCAGTGAGTCTCGGGCGGGTAATTCACCCCTCCACTTT. Drawing the rest from reference TRBV25-1 and TRBJ1-6, the complete variable domain is EADIYQTPRYLVIGTGKKITLECSQTMGHDKMYWYQQDPGMELHLIHYSYGVNSTEKGDLSSESTVSRIRTEHFPLTLESARPSHTSQYLCASSESRAGNSPLHFGNGTRLTVT.

The chain recombines TRBV19 with TRBJ1-2, with D perhaps TRBD1 (5 bases). The CDR3 sequence is 14 residues long. Trimming took off 9 bases at V and 2 bases at J, with 16 bases between the two ends. CDR1 is LNHDA and CDR2 is SQIVND in the germline V gene (reference sequence). The CDR3 sequence is CASVRDGLNYGYTF. As DNA, the CDR3 is TGTGCCAGCGTCCGGGACGGCCTAAACTATGGCTACACCTTC.

The chain employs TRBV2 and TRBJ2-2; D is possibly TRBD1 (5 bases). This CDR3 is 14 amino acids long. The V and J ends lost 2 bases and 5 bases respectively, with 9 bases between them. CDR1 and CDR2 from the germline V gene are SNHLY and FYNNEI. In DNA form, the CDR3 reads TGTGCCAGCAGTGAATACCAGGGAACCGGGGAGCTGTTTTTT. Protein product: CASSEYQGTGELFF.

V gene TRBV5-8 combines with J gene TRBJ2-3, with 10 nucleotides matching TRBD2. V was pared by 6 bases and J by 8 bases, with 15 bases of the junction left unmatched. The CDR3 covers 16 residues. From germline, CDR1 is SGHTS and CDR2 YDEGEE. CDR3 protein: CASTAGGPLWFFTQYF. In nucleotides, the CDR3 is TGTGCCAGCACAGCGGGAGGGCCCCTTTGGTTCTTTACGCAGTATTTT. Based on the CDR3 plus reference TRBV5-8 and TRBJ2-3, the full variable domain is EAGVTQSPTHLIKTRGQQATLRCSPISGHTSVYWYQQALGLGLQFLLWYDEGEERNRGNFPPRFSGRQFPNYSSELNVNALELEDSALYLCASTAGGPLWFFTQYFGPGTRLTVL.

V is TRBV11-2 and J is TRBJ1-1; TRBD1 aligns across 8 bases. The V gene end was trimmed by 1 base and the J gene end by 4 bases; junction bases not matched to a gene: 2. The CDR3 length is 14 residues. Germline CDR1 is SGHAT and CDR2 is FQNNGV. CDR3 nucleotide sequence: TGTGCCAGCAGCTTAGGGACAGGGATCACTGAAGCTTTCTTT. It is translated as CASSLGTGITEAFF.

Only a few counts were recorded for this clone. This rearrangement joins TRBV2 to TRBJ2-7, with D possibly matching TRBD2 (6 bases). CDR1 and CDR2 (germline): SNHLY, FYNNEI. Trimming left V 7 bases short and J 0 bases short, with 13 bases between. The CDR3 extends over 14 amino acids. The CDR3 reads CASKVGGSSYEQYF. CDR3 nucleotide sequence: TGTGCCAGCAAAGTGGGGGGAAGCTCCTACGAGCAGTACTTC.

This rearrangement joins TRBV29-1 to TRBJ2-1; a weak D match, TRBD1 (6 bases). Germline V gives CDR1 SQVTM, CDR2 ANQGSEA. Trimming pared 8 bases from V and 5 bases from J, leaving 16 bases between. This CDR3 spans 13 amino acids. CDR3 residues: CSSSRDTDNEQFF. The CDR3, as DNA: TGCAGCTCCTCACGGGACACCGACAATGAGCAGTTCTTC.

The CDR3 is CASSFRQPRRETQYF. The CDR3 DNA reads as TGCGCCAGCAGCTTTCGACAGCCCCGGAGGGAGACCCAGTACTTC. This rearrangement joins TRBV5-1 to TRBJ2-5; tentatively, D is TRBD1 or TRBD2 (5 bases each). Trimming cost V 2 bases and J 5 bases, with 16 bases left between them. The CDR3 is made up of 15 amino acids. Germline V gene lookup returns CDR1 SGHRS and CDR2 YFSETQ. Full variable domain (missing parts from reference TRBV5-1 and TRBJ2-5): KAGVTQTPRYLIKTRGQQVTLSCSPISGHRSVSWYQQTPGQGLQFLFEYFSETQRNKGNFPGRFSGRQFSNSRSEMNVSTLELGDSALYLCASSFRQPRRETQYFGPGTRLLVL.